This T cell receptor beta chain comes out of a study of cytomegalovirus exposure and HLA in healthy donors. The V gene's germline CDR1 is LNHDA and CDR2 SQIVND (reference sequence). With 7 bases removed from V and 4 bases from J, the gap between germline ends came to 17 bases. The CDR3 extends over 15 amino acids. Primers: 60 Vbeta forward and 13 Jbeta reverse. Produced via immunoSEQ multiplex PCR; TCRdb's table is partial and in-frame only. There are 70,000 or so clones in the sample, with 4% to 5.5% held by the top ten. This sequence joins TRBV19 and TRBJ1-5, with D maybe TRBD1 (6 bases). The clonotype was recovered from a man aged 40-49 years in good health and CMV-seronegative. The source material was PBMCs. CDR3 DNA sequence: TGTGCCAGTACCTCCGGGGCAGGGGCGAATCAGCCCCAGCATTTT. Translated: CASTSGAGANQPQHF.